The 10 T cell receptor beta chains in this list originate from one sample, sequenced in a study of kidney transplant recipient with SARS-CoV-2 infection. MiXCR was run by TCRdb on the reads, yielding one entry per CDR3 protein. The sample records roughly 250,000 distinct CDR3 sequences, around 30% being singletons. The sample in question was a blood sample, obtained at baseline and on roughly day 120 from a kidney transplant recipient. All receptors come from a male patient aged 30 to 40 who had COVID-19 and was a kidney transplant recipient. T cells may partly derive from the graft donor.

The V gene is TRBV19, the J gene TRBJ2-5, with D hard to call. The CDR3 has 13 amino acids. Germline V gene sequence: CDR1 LNHDA, CDR2 SQIVND (reference sequence). V was trimmed by 4 bases and J by 0 bases, leaving 6 bases between them. CDR3 nucleotide sequence: TGTGCCAGTAGTAGCAGGTACCAAGAGACCCAGTACTTC. This translates into CASSSRYQETQYF.

In regard to this clonotype: A read error may be the cause here, since a much bigger clone is one base away. This chain connects TRBV19 to TRBJ1-2; TRBD1 aligns across 9 bases. CDR1 and CDR2 from the germline V gene are LNHDA and SQIVND (reference sequence). V was clipped by 11 bases and J by 4 bases; unmatched bases: 8. This CDR3 has 13 amino acids. The CDR3 region has the DNA TGTGCCTGTAACATACAGGGGGCCTATGGCTACACCTTC. Its translation: CACNIQGAYGYTF.

On this clonotype: A much larger clone lies one base from this, so it may be a read error. J is TRBJ1-2 and V is TRBV6-5; D is undetermined. Between the trimmed V and J ends, which lost 5 bases and 7 bases, there was a span of 26 bases. Germline CDR1 is MNHEY and CDR2 is SVGAGI. The CDR3 has 17 amino acids. DNA for the CDR3: TGTGCCAGCAGTCCGCGTTCCTCTATGCGAAAGACCTGTGGCTACACCTTC. Protein product: CASSPRSSMRKTCGYTF.

This clonotype was seen a few times. Mismatch with germline at one junction end may stem from a read error. This chain connects TRBV7-2 to TRBJ2-1, with 9 positions matching TRBD2. The germline V gene encodes CDR1 SGHTA and CDR2 FQGNSA. The CDR3 spans 16 residues. This chain's CDR3 is CASSYGGGLAYNGQFF. The CDR3 nucleotides read TGTGCCAGCAGCTATGGGGGGGGACTAGCTTACAATGGGCAGTTCTTC.

This clonotype was seen only once. One end of the junction fails to match germline, which may point to a read error. This sequence joins TRBV4-1 and TRBJ1-2; D is possibly TRBD1 (5 bases). The CDR3 extends over 16 amino acids. In germline, CDR1 is MGHRA, CDR2 YSYEKL. CDR3 bases: TGCGCCAGCAGCCAAGGGATCCGGGGGGAGGTCTATGGCCACACCTTC. This codes for CASSQGIRGEVYGHTF.

This clonotype came up many times. This chain uses TRBV14 with TRBJ2-2; 7 nucleotides line up with TRBD1. This CDR3 is 16 amino acids long. From germline, CDR1 is SGHDN and CDR2 FVKESK. V lost 4 bases, J lost 0 bases, and 5 bases stayed unmatched. The CDR3 is CASSLRQGSNTGELFF. The CDR3 nucleotides read TGTGCCAGCAGCCTTAGACAGGGATCGAACACCGGGGAGCTGTTTTTT.

This clonotype has at least ten counts. The chain links TRBV3-1 to TRBJ2-3; 8 bases are shared with TRBD2. Germline V CDR1 and CDR2: LGHDT, YNNKEL (reference sequence). This CDR3 region has 19 residues. V shed 3 bases and J 2 bases; nucleotides not matched to a gene: 16. In DNA form, the CDR3 reads TGTGCCAGCAGCCACCACGGGACTAGTGGGGGAGCGGTCACAGATACGCAGTATTTT. Protein product: CASSHHGTSGGAVTDTQYF.

Regarding this clonotype: The junction does not match germline at one end; this may be a read error. The chain employs TRBV5-1 and TRBJ1-1; maybe TRBD1 (5 bases). CDR1 is SGHRS, CDR2 YFSETQ, per germline. The CDR3 length is 14 residues. CDR3 sequence reads: CANSLVGVGTEAFF. DNA for the CDR3: TGCGCCAACAGCTTGGTAGGGGTAGGAACTGAAGCTTTCTTT.

Points on this clonotype: It may be a read error: a sequence one base away is much more abundant. This CDR3 fails to terminate in the conserved phenylalanine or tryptophan, so it likely reflects a read error. The gene calls are TRBV3-1 and TRBJ1-1; D is unclear. This CDR3 comprises 17 residues. CDR1 LGHDT and CDR2 YNNKEL come from the germline V gene (reference sequence). Trimming pared 3 bases from V and 4 bases from J, leaving 21 bases between. In DNA, the CDR3 is TGTGCCAGCAGCCAGTACTGTCCCATTTCAATTCGCACTGAAGCTTTCCTT. Its protein product is CASSQYCPISIRTEAFL.

Ten or more counts support this clonotype. V and J are TRBV7-6 and TRBJ1-5; TRBD1 agrees at 8 bases. The CDR3 totals 16 residues. Germline assignment: CDR1 SGHVS and CDR2 FNYEAQ. The V segment lost 3 bases and the J segment 2 bases; nucleotides outside the gene matches: 6. In DNA form, the CDR3 reads TGTGCCAGCAGCTTCACAGGGGGAGTAGGCAATCAGCCCCAGCATTTT. Its protein is CASSFTGGVGNQPQHF.